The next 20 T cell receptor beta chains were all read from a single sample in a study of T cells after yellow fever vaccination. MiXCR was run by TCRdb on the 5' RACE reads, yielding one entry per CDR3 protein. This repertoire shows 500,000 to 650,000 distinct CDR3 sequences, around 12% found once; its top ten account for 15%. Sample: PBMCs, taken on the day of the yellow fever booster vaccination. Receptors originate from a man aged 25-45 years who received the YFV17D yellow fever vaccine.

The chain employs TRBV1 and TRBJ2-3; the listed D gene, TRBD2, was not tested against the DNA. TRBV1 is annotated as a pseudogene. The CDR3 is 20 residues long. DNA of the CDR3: TGCACCAGCAGCCAAGAGAGCGGGACTAGCGGGAGGACTAGCACAGATACGCAGTATTTT. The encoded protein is CTSSQESGTSGRTSTDTQYF.

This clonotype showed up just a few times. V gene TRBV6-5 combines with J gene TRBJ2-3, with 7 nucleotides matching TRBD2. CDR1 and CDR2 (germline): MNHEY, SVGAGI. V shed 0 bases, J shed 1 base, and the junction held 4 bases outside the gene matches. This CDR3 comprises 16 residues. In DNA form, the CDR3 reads TGTGCCAGCAGTTACTCGCCAGCGGGACGCACAGATACGCAGTATTTT. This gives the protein CASSYSPAGRTDTQYF.

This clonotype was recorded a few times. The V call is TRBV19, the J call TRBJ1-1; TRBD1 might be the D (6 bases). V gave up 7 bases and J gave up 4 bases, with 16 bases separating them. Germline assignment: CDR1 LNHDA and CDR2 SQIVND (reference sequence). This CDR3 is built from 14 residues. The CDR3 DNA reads TGTGCCAGTACTGAAACAGGGCAGACCACTGAAGCTTTCTTT. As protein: CASTETGQTTEAFF.

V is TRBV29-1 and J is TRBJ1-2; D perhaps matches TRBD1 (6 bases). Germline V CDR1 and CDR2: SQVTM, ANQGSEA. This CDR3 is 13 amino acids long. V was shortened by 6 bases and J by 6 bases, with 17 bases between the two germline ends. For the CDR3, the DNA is TGCAGCGTCCGGGACACCAAAGTTCATGGCTACACCTTC. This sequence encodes CSVRDTKVHGYTF. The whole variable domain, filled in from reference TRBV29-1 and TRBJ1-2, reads SAVISQKPSRDICQRGTSLTIQCQVDSQVTMMFWYRQQPGQSLTLIATANQGSEATYESGFVIDKFPISRPNLTFSTLTVSNMSPEDSSIYLCSVRDTKVHGYTFGSGTRLTVV.

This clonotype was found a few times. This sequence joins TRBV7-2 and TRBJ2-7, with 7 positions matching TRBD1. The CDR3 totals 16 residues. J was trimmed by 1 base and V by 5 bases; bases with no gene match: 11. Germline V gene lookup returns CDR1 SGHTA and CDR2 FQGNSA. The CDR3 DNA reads TGTGCCAGCAGCCACCACCTCGACAGGGCTTCCTACGAGCAGTACTTC. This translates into CASSHHLDRASYEQYF.

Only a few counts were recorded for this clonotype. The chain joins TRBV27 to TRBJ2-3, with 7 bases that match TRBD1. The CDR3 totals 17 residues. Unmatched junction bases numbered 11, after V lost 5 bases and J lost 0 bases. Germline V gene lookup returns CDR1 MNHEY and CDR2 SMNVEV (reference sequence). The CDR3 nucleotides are TGTGCCAGCAGTCCCCCGGGGACAGTTATAAGCACAGATACGCAGTATTTT. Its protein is CASSPPGTVISTDTQYF.

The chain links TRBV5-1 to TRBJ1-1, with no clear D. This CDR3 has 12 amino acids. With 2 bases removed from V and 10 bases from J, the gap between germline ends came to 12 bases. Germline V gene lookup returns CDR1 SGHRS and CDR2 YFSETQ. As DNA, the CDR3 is TGCGCCAGCAGCTTAGGAGGGTTGGGAGCTTTCTTT. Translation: CASSLGGLGAFF. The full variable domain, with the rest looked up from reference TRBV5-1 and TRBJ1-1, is KAGVTQTPRYLIKTRGQQVTLSCSPISGHRSVSWYQQTPGQGLQFLFEYFSETQRNKGNFPGRFSGRQFSNSRSEMNVSTLELGDSALYLCASSLGGLGAFFGQGTRLTVV.

This CDR3 reads CASSQEGGASFNEQFF. The CDR3 DNA reads as TGCGCCAGCAGCCAAGAGGGGGGGGCGTCTTTCAATGAGCAGTTCTTC. V gene TRBV4-1 combines with J gene TRBJ2-1; D perhaps matches TRBD2 (7 bases). Germline V gene sequence: CDR1 MGHRA, CDR2 YSYEKL. Trimming left V 0 bases short and J 6 bases short, with 15 bases between. The CDR3 consists of 16 residues.

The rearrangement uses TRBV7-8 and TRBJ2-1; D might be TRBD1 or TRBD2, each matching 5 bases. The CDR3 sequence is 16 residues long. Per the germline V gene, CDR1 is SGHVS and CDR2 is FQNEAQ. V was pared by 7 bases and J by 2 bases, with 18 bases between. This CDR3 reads CASTGRDPETYNEQFF. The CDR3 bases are TGTGCCAGCACCGGACGGGACCCCGAGACCTACAATGAGCAGTTCTTC.

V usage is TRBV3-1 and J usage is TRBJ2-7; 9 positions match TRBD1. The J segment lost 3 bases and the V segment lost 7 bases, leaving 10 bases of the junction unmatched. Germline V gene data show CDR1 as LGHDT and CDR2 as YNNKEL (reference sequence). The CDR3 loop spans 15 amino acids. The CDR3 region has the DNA TGTGCCAGCACCCTTCCGGGACAGGGTGTCTACGAGCAGTACTTC. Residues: CASTLPGQGVYEQYF.

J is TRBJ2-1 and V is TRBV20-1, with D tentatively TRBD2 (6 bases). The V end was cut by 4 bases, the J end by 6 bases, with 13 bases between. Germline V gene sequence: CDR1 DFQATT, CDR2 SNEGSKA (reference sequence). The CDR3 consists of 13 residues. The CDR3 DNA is TGCAGTGCTATCGAAACGGGAGCCAATGAGCAGTTCTTC. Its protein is CSAIETGANEQFF.

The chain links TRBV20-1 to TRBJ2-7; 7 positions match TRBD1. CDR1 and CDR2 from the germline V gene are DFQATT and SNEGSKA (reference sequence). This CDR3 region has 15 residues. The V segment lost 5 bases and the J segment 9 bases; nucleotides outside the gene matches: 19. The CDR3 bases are TGCAGTGCTGGACCGGGACAGCAGCAATCCGTAGGGCAGTACTTC. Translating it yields CSAGPGQQQSVGQYF.

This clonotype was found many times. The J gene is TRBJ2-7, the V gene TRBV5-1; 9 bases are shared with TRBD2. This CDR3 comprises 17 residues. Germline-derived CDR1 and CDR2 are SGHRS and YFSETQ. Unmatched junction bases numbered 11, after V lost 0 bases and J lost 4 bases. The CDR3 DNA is TGCGCCAGCAGCTTGGCTTTGGCTAGCGGGATCTTTTACGAGCAGTACTTC. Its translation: CASSLALASGIFYEQYF.

CDR3 coding DNA: TGTGCCAGCCACGGCTCTCGGACGGGCTACGAGCAGTACTTC. Its protein product is CASHGSRTGYEQYF. The rearrangement uses TRBV12-3 or TRBV12-4 and TRBJ2-7; no firm D call. The V gene lost 8 bases and the J gene lost 3 bases, with 17 bases spanning the gap. The CDR3 has 14 residues.

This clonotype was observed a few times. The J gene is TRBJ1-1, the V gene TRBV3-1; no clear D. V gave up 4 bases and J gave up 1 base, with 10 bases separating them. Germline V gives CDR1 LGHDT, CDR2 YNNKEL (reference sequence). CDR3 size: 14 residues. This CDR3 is CASSPLTPNTEAFF. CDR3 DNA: TGTGCCAGCAGCCCCCTCACGCCGAACACTGAAGCTTTCTTT. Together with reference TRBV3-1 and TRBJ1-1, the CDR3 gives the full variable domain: DTAVSQTPKYLVTQMGNDKSIKCEQNLGHDTMYWYKQDSKKFLKIMFSYNNKELIINETVPNRFSPKSPDKAHLNLHINSLELGDSAVYFCASSPLTPNTEAFFGQGTRLTVV.

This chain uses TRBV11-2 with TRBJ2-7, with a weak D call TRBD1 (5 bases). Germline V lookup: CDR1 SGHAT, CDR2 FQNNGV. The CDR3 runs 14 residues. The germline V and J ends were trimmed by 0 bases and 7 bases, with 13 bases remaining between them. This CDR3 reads CASSLETRAREQYF. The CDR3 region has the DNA TGTGCCAGCAGCTTAGAGACCAGGGCGAGGGAGCAGTACTTC.

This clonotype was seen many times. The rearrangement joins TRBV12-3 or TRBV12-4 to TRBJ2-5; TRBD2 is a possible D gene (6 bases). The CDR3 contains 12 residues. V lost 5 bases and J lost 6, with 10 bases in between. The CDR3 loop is CASSPAGQTQYF. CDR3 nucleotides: TGTGCCAGCAGTCCCGCGGGACAGACCCAGTACTTC.

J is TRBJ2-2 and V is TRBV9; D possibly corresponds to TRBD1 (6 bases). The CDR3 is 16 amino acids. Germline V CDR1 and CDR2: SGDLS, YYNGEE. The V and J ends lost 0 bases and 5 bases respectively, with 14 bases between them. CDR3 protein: CASSVEGHTETGELFF. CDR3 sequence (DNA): TGTGCCAGCAGCGTAGAGGGACATACCGAGACCGGGGAGCTGTTTTTT.

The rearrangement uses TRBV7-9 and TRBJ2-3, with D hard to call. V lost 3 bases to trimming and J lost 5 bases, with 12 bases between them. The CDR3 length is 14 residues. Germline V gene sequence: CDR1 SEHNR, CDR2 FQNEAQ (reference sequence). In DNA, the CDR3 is TGTGCCAGCAGCTTGAACCCCCCCCGAGATACGCAGTATTTT. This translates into CASSLNPPRDTQYF.

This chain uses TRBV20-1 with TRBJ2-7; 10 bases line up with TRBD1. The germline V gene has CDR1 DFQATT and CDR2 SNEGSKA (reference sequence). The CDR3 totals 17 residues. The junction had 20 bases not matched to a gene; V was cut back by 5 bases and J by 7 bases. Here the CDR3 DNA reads TGCAGTGCTGAACCAGAAGGTGGGGACAGGGGCTTTGTGGAGCAGTACTTC. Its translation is CSAEPEGGDRGFVEQYF.